This TCR beta chain was sequenced for a study of control samples from healthy donors and cancer patients. The CDR3 consists of 14 residues. CDR1 MDHEN and CDR2 SYDVKM come from the germline V gene. The V end was cut by 9 bases, the J end by 5 bases, with 17 bases between. Produced via immunoSEQ multiplex PCR; TCRdb's table is partial and in-frame only. The sample contains about 150,000 clones, about 90% of which appear only once. Source material: blood. The sequence derives from a man aged 25-45 years in good health. The chain combines TRBV28 with TRBJ1-5, with a tentative D call TRBD1 (5 bases). CDR3 sequence: CASRAWGYHQPQHF. The CDR3 DNA sequence: TGTGCCAGTCGAGCGTGGGGGTACCATCAGCCCCAGCATTTT.